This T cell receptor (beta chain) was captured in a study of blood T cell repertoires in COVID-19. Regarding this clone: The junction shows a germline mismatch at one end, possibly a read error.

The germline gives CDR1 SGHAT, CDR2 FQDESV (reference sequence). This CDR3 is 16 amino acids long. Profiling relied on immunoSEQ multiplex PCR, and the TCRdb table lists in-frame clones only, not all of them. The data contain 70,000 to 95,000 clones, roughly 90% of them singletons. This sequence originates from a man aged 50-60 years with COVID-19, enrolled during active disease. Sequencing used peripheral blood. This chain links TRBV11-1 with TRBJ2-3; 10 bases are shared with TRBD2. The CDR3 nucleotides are TGTGCCAGCAGTTTAGGGCTGCTAGCGGGGGCCGGATCGCAGTATTTT. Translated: CASSLGLLAGAGSQYF.